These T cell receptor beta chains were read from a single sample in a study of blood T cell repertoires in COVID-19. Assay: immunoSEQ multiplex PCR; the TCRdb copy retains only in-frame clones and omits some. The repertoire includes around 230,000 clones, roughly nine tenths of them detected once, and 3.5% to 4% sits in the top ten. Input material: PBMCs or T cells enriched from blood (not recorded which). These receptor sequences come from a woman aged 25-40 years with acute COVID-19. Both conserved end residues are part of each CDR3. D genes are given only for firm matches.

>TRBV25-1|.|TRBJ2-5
TGTGCCAGCAGTAGGACTCTAGGGGAGACCCAGTACTTC
CASSRTLGETQYF
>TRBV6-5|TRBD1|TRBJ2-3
TGTGCCAGCAGTTACCACCAAACAGGGGGCGGTGATACGCAGTATTTT
CASSYHQTGGGDTQYF
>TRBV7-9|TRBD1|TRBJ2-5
TGTGCCAGCAGCTTAGGAGGACAGGGGGCAGAGACCCAGTACTTC
CASSLGGQGAETQYF
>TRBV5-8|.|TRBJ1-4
TGTGCCAGCAGCCCAGTGAGGGAGGGTGAAAAACTGTTTTTT
CASSPVREGEKLFF
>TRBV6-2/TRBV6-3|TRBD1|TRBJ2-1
TGTGCCAGCAGTTATACAGGGGGTGAGCAGTTCTTC
CASSYTGGEQFF
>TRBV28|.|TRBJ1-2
TGTGCCAGCAGTTCCCGCGGGCTGGGGGCTGATGGCTACACCTTC
CASSSRGLGADGYTF
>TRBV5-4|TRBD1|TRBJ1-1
TGTGCCAGCAGTATAGTCGGGACAGAGAACACTGAAGCTTTCTTT
CASSIVGTENTEAFF
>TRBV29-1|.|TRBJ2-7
TGCAGCGTTGATACCGGCCTCGGACACGACGAGCAGTACTTC
CSVDTGLGHDEQYF
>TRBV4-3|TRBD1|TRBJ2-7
TGCGCCAGCAGCCACGGGACAGGGTCGGTCTACGAGCAGTACTTC
CASSHGTGSVYEQYF
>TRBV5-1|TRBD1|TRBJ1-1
TGCGCCAGCAGCTCAAAACACAGGGGAATGAACACTGAAGCTTTCTTT
CASSSKHRGMNTEAFF
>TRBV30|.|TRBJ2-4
TGTGCCTGGAGCGGGGAAAACATTCAGTACTTC
CAWSGENIQYF